The 17 T cell receptor beta chains presented below share a single source sample, sequenced in a study of shared clonotypes between healthy human individuals. Assay: immunoSEQ multiplex PCR; the TCRdb copy retains only in-frame clones and omits some. The sample lists millions of clones; approximately 95% were seen once. Sequencing was carried out using naive CD4+ T cells from PBMCs. As for subset: CD45RA+ positively selected. These receptors were collected from a man younger than 30 in good health. Some clones in this sample may be carry-over from other donors' samples.

The rearrangement uses TRBV19 and TRBJ2-1; D uncertain. The V gene's germline CDR1 is LNHDA and CDR2 SQIVND (reference sequence). The CDR3 contains 15 residues. V was clipped by 7 bases and J by 1 base, with 14 bases between them. CDR3 in DNA: TGTGCCAGTACTTTAGGGTGGAAGTCCTACAATGAGCAGTTCTTC. Residues: CASTLGWKSYNEQFF. Full variable domain (rest looked up from reference TRBV19 and TRBJ2-1): DGGITQSPKYLFRKEGQNVTLSCEQNLNHDAMYWYRQDPGQGLRLIYYSQIVNDFQKGDIAEGYSVSREKKESFPLTVTSAQKNPTAFYLCASTLGWKSYNEQFFGPGTRLTVL.

The rearrangement joins TRBV5-6 to TRBJ2-2; 8 positions agree with TRBD1. The CDR3 loop spans 16 amino acids. CDR1 is SGHDT and CDR2 is YYEEEE in the germline V gene. V trimming: 5 bases; J trimming: 4 bases; junction bases outside the gene matches: 10. The CDR3 region is CASSTRTGLSTGELFF. CDR3 DNA: TGTGCCAGCAGTACGCGGACAGGGTTGAGCACCGGGGAGCTGTTTTTT.

The chain is built from TRBV30 and TRBJ1-2; TRBD1 agrees at 7 bases. The CDR3 runs 13 residues. Per the germline V gene, CDR1 is GTSNPN and CDR2 is SVGIG (reference sequence). Trimming removed 0 bases from V and 8 bases from J; junction bases left unmatched: 6. For the CDR3, the DNA is TGTGCCTGGAGTGTACCCCCAGGGGGAGGCTACACCTTC. Encoded protein: CAWSVPPGGGYTF.

In the case of this clone: Other nucleotide sequences in the sample specify the same CDR3. The chain uses TRBV9 and TRBJ2-7; 9 bases align to TRBD1. V trimming: 2 bases; J trimming: 1 base; junction bases outside the gene matches: 4. The CDR3 is 15 residues long. The germline V gene has CDR1 SGDLS and CDR2 YYNGEE. DNA of the CDR3: TGTGCCAGCAGCGTTGGGACAGGGTCTTCCTACGAGCAGTACTTC. Its translation: CASSVGTGSSYEQYF.

This clone appeared once. The CDR3 sequence: CASSPLWWGRNTGELFF. Written as DNA, the CDR3 is TGTGCCAGCAGCCCGTTATGGTGGGGGAGGAACACCGGGGAGCTGTTTTTT. This sequence joins TRBV7-9 and TRBJ2-2, with D tentatively TRBD1 or TRBD2 (5 bases each). Trimming pared 5 bases from V and 1 base from J, leaving 17 bases between. Looked up from germline, CDR1 is SEHNR and CDR2 is FQNEAQ (reference sequence). The CDR3 is made up of 17 amino acids.

With regard to this clone: The same CDR3 arises from other DNA sequences in this sample as well. The chain combines TRBV18 with TRBJ2-7; 8 bases are shared with TRBD2. Germline lookup yields CDR1 KGHSH and CDR2 LQKENI. The CDR3 spans 14 residues. The ends lost 3 bases at V and 1 base at J; junction bases unmatched: 2. The CDR3 sequence: CASSPLAGSYEQYF. CDR3 nucleotides: TGTGCCAGCTCACCGCTAGCGGGTTCCTACGAGCAGTACTTC. The full variable domain, with the rest looked up from reference TRBV18 and TRBJ2-7, is NAGVMQNPRHLVRRRGQEARLRCSPMKGHSHVYWYRQLPEEGLKFMVYLQKENIIDESGMPKERFSAEFPKEGPSILRIQQVVRGDSAAYFCASSPLAGSYEQYFGPGTRLTVT.

The chain uses TRBV6-1 and TRBJ2-7; 7 bases agree with TRBD2. Germline assignment: CDR1 MNHNS and CDR2 SASEGT. J lost 2 bases, V lost 3 bases, and 10 bases had no gene match. The CDR3 loop spans 16 amino acids. CDR3 DNA sequence: TGTGCCAGCAGTGAGCGCCGGGACTACCTCACCTACGAGCAGTACTTC. Residues: CASSERRDYLTYEQYF.

The rearrangement links TRBV28 to TRBJ1-2, with no clear D. Per the germline V gene, CDR1 is MDHEN and CDR2 is SYDVKM. The CDR3 runs 14 residues. V was shortened by 1 base and J by 1 base, with 7 bases between the two germline ends. This CDR3 reads CASSLSSSNYGYTF. In DNA form, the CDR3 reads TGTGCCAGCAGTTTATCCTCTAGTAACTATGGCTACACCTTC.

The genes are TRBV7-8 and TRBJ2-7, with TRBD1 matching over 9 bases. Unmatched junction bases numbered 9, after V lost 4 bases and J lost 5 bases. The CDR3 contains 15 residues. Germline V gives CDR1 SGHVS, CDR2 FQNEAQ. The CDR3 coding sequence is TGTGCCAGCAGCTCCCCGGGACAGGGTACCCACGAGCAGTACTTC. Its translation is CASSSPGQGTHEQYF.

To note about this clone: This CDR3 is also generated by other DNA sequences in the sample. The chain combines TRBV5-1 with TRBJ1-5; 7 bases are a match to TRBD1. The CDR3 extends over 15 amino acids. V lost 0 bases to trimming and J lost 2 bases; unmatched junction nucleotides: 2. The germline CDR1 and CDR2 sequences are SGHRS and YFSETQ. The CDR3 bases are TGCGCCAGCAGCTTGGGGGACAGCCGCAATCAGCCCCAGCATTTT. This gives the protein CASSLGDSRNQPQHF.

This rearrangement joins TRBV19 to TRBJ2-7, with unresolved D. V lost 0 bases and J 3 bases, leaving 6 bases between the germline ends. Germline V lookup: CDR1 LNHDA, CDR2 SQIVND (reference sequence). This CDR3 has 13 residues. The CDR3 sequence is CASSIELGYEQYF. CDR3 bases: TGTGCCAGTAGTATAGAATTAGGCTACGAGCAGTACTTC.

The chain couples TRBV6-6 to TRBJ1-2; D is perhaps TRBD1 (6 bases). Looked up from germline, CDR1 is MNHNY and CDR2 is SVGAGI (reference sequence). V was pared by 6 bases and J by 4 bases, with 18 bases between. The CDR3 runs to 15 residues. This chain's CDR3 is CASRTTDRQGYGYTF. The DNA for the CDR3 is TGTGCCAGCAGAACAACAGACAGGCAGGGCTATGGCTACACCTTC.

The gene calls are TRBV7-6 and TRBJ2-5, with D possibly TRBD1 on 6 matching bases. The CDR3 runs to 13 residues. V lost 5 bases and J lost 3, with 10 bases in between. Looked up from germline, CDR1 is SGHVS and CDR2 is FNYEAQ. The CDR3 region is CASSTRTEETQYF. The CDR3 DNA reads as TGTGCCAGCAGCACCCGGACAGAAGAGACCCAGTACTTC.

V is TRBV6-5 and J is TRBJ1-2; weak D call: TRBD1 (6 bases). The V gene's germline CDR1 is MNHEY and CDR2 SVGAGI. The CDR3 totals 16 residues. V was shortened by 2 bases and J by 4 bases, with 17 bases between the two germline ends. In nucleotides, the CDR3 is TGTGCCAGCAGTTACCGCTCGACAGGATTGGGCTATGGCTACACCTTC. Protein: CASSYRSTGLGYGYTF.

This clone was seen a single time. The V call is TRBV7-7, the J call TRBJ1-4, with D possibly being TRBD1 (5 bases). CDR1 is SSHAT and CDR2 is FNYEAQ in the germline V gene (reference sequence). V lost 5 bases to trimming and J lost 3 bases, with 10 bases between them. The CDR3 is made up of 14 amino acids. In DNA, the CDR3 is TGTGCCAGCAGCCCGAGACAGTCTAATGAAAAACTGTTTTTT. It yields the protein CASSPRQSNEKLFF.

This CDR3 is CASSSLGLGGPHTDTQYF. CDR3 nucleotides: TGTGCCAGCAGTTCTCTGGGACTAGGGGGACCCCACACAGATACGCAGTATTTT. V is TRBV27 and J is TRBJ2-3, with 8 bases identical to TRBD2. Germline CDR1 and CDR2: MNHEY and SMNVEV (reference sequence). V lost 4 bases to trimming and J lost 2 bases; unmatched junction nucleotides: 14. The CDR3 is 18 residues long.

V and J are TRBV2 and TRBJ2-3; unclear D gene. The CDR3 extends over 13 amino acids. Trimming took off 3 bases at V and 0 bases at J, with 4 bases between the two ends. Germline CDR1 is SNHLY and CDR2 is FYNNEI. The CDR3 sequence is CASSDISTDTQYF. The CDR3 DNA is TGTGCCAGCAGTGACATTAGCACAGATACGCAGTATTTT.